One TCR beta chain is described in this entry. These data originate in a study of cytomegalovirus exposure and HLA in healthy donors. Researchers ran the PCR with 60 Vbeta and 13 Jbeta primers. Measured with immunoSEQ multiplex PCR; TCRdb has only the in-frame clones, and not every one. The sample's table shows some 40,000 clones. V was shortened by 2 bases and J by 3 bases, with 11 bases between the two germline ends. Germline CDR1 is SGDLS and CDR2 is YYNGEE. The CDR3 has 14 amino acids. This receptor was taken from a human donor in good health. The chain uses TRBV9 and TRBJ1-2; D is unclear. Sequences were obtained from PBMCs. The chain's CDR3 is CASSVRESDYGYTF. The CDR3 coding sequence is TGTGCCAGCAGCGTCCGGGAGTCAGACTATGGCTACACCTTC.